The 13 T cell receptor beta chains listed next were all sequenced from one sample in a study of blood T cell repertoires in COVID-19. Produced via immunoSEQ multiplex PCR; TCRdb's table is partial and in-frame only. This table holds approximately 240,000 clones, about 90% found once. Source material: PBMCs or T cells enriched from blood (not recorded which). The receptors stem from a woman between 18 and 29 years old who had recovered from COVID-19.

This chain joins TRBV7-3 and TRBJ2-3; 8 bases line up with TRBD2. V trimming: 5 bases; J trimming: 0 bases; junction bases outside the gene matches: 4. This CDR3 region has 15 residues. CDR1 is SGHTA and CDR2 is FQGTGA in the germline V gene. Written as DNA, the CDR3 is TGTGCCAGCAGCGCCTCGGGGGGGAGCACAGATACGCAGTATTTT. Translated, it gives CASSASGGSTDTQYF.

The V gene is TRBV24-1, the J gene TRBJ2-5, with 9 bases lining up with TRBD1. After removal of 4 bases from V and 1 base from J, the junction contained 6 bases not matched to a gene. CDR3 length equals 16 residues. The germline gives CDR1 KGHDR, CDR2 SFDVKD. The CDR3 bases are TGTGCCACCAGTGAAGCCGGGACAGGGCCCCAAGAGACCCAGTACTTC. Translated: CATSEAGTGPQETQYF.

CDR3 DNA: TGTGCCAGCAGCCAGACAGGGGGCGGCTATGGCTACACCTTC. This gives the protein CASSQTGGGYGYTF. This sequence joins TRBV7-2 and TRBJ1-2; 10 bases are a match to TRBD1. CDR1 is SGHTA and CDR2 is FQGNSA in the germline V gene. The V segment lost 5 bases and the J segment 4 bases; nucleotides outside the gene matches: 4. The CDR3 spans 14 residues.

This clone was counted ten times or more. This rearrangement joins TRBV10-3 to TRBJ2-7, with 13 bases identical to TRBD2. The V and J ends lost 5 bases and 4 bases, in that order; junction bases with no gene match: 5. CDR1 is ENHRY and CDR2 is SYGVKD in the germline V gene. This CDR3 is 15 amino acids long. CDR3 sequence (DNA): TGTGCCATCAGTCGGACTAGCGGGAGAATGTACGAGCAGTACTTC. Residues: CAISRTSGRMYEQYF.

The V and J genes are TRBV11-3 and TRBJ2-7; TRBD2 matches at 7 bases. CDR1 is SGHNT, CDR2 YENEEA, per germline. V was pared by 7 bases and J by 3 bases, with 0 bases of the junction left unmatched. The CDR3 extends over 11 amino acids. This CDR3 reads CASTSGYEQYF. CDR3 nucleotides: TGTGCCAGCACTAGCGGCTACGAGCAGTACTTC.

The chain joins TRBV7-9 to TRBJ2-4; 7 bases map to TRBD2. The V gene's germline CDR1 is SEHNR and CDR2 FQNEAQ (reference sequence). With V trimmed by 5 bases and J by 6 bases, 16 bases remained unmatched. This CDR3 spans 17 amino acids. CDR3 region: CASSPRAEGGARNIQYF. CDR3 DNA: TGTGCCAGCAGCCCCCGAGCCGAGGGAGGGGCGAGAAACATTCAGTACTTC.

The chain couples TRBV6-5 to TRBJ1-5; a possible D gene is TRBD1 (5 bases). Germline V gene lookup returns CDR1 MNHEY and CDR2 SVGAGI. There are 15 residues in the CDR3. The V gene lost 0 bases and the J gene lost 1 base, with 7 bases spanning the gap. CDR3 residues: CASSYSGRSNQPQHF. For the CDR3, the DNA is TGTGCCAGCAGTTACTCGGGGCGGAGCAATCAGCCCCAGCATTTT.

The rearrangement joins TRBV5-1 to TRBJ2-1, with 13 bases that match TRBD2. Unmatched junction bases numbered 9, after V lost 4 bases and J lost 8 bases. The CDR3 length is 16 residues. Germline V gene lookup returns CDR1 SGHRS and CDR2 YFSETQ. The CDR3 sequence: CASSRTSGRGRDEQFF. CDR3 nucleotides: TGCGCCAGCAGCCGGACTAGCGGGAGAGGTCGCGATGAGCAGTTCTTC.

The V gene is TRBV19, the J gene TRBJ1-2, with D unresolved. The CDR3 totals 15 residues. Germline V gives CDR1 LNHDA, CDR2 SQIVND (reference sequence). Trimming pared 10 bases from V and 4 bases from J, leaving 22 bases between. The CDR3 bases are TGTGCCACCCACAAGCCGGCAGGATCATCCTATGGCTACACCTTC. The encoded protein is CATHKPAGSSYGYTF.

The chain carries TRBV6-5 and TRBJ1-2, with D maybe TRBD1 (6 bases). The CDR3 extends over 13 amino acids. In germline, CDR1 is MNHEY, CDR2 SVGAGI. V was clipped by 0 bases and J by 8 bases, with 10 bases between them. CDR3 loop: CASSYSGGIGYTF. As DNA, the CDR3 is TGTGCCAGCAGTTACTCAGGGGGTATCGGCTACACCTTC.

The V and J genes are TRBV18 and TRBJ2-2; possibly TRBD1 for D (5 bases). The germline V gene encodes CDR1 KGHSH and CDR2 LQKENI. The CDR3 runs to 15 residues. The V and J ends lost 2 bases and 1 base respectively, with 8 bases between them. CDR3 in amino acids: CASSPGAENTGELFF. CDR3 in DNA: TGTGCCAGCTCACCAGGGGCGGAGAACACCGGGGAGCTGTTTTTT.

V is TRBV18 and J is TRBJ1-1, with D perhaps TRBD1 (6 bases). The germline gives CDR1 KGHSH, CDR2 LQKENI. The CDR3 has 14 amino acids. The V and J ends lost 2 bases and 4 bases respectively, with 11 bases between them. CDR3 sequence (DNA): TGTGCCAGCTCACCAGGGGGCGCGAGCACTGAAGCTTTCTTT. It specifies CASSPGGASTEAFF.

This chain connects TRBV3-1 (or the pseudogene TRBV3-2) to TRBJ1-5; D ambiguous. The CDR3 is 14 residues long. Trimming stripped 4 bases from V and 3 bases from J, with 10 bases between. Germline assignment: CDR1 LGHDT and CDR2 YNNKEL (reference sequence). The DNA for the CDR3 is TGTGCCAGCAGCCGTGGACTTAACAATCAGCCCCAGCATTTT. Translated: CASSRGLNNQPQHF.